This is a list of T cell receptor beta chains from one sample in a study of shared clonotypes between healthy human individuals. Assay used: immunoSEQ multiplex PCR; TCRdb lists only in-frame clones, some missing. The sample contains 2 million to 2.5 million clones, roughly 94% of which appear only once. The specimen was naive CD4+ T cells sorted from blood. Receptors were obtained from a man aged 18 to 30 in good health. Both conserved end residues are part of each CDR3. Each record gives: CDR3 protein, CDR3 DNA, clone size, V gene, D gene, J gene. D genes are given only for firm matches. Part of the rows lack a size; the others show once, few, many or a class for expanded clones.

cdr3_aa: CASSPTATEGYTF; cdr3_nt: TGTGCCAGCAGCCCGACAGCCACGGAGGGCTACACCTTC; clone_size: .; v_call: TRBV6-6; d_call: .; j_call: TRBJ1-2
cdr3_aa: CASSTDLYGYTF; cdr3_nt: TGCGCCAGCAGCACGGACCTCTATGGCTACACCTTC; clone_size: .; v_call: TRBV5-1; d_call: .; j_call: TRBJ1-2
cdr3_aa: CALTSKEGVSYNEQFF; cdr3_nt: TGTGCACTAACGTCCAAGGAAGGGGTTTCCTACAATGAGCAGTTCTTC; clone_size: .; v_call: TRBV30; d_call: .; j_call: TRBJ2-1
cdr3_aa: CASRVAGGGTDTQYF; cdr3_nt: TGTGCCAGCAGGGTAGCGGGGGGTGGTACAGATACGCAGTATTTT; clone_size: .; v_call: TRBV6-6; d_call: TRBD2; j_call: TRBJ2-3
cdr3_aa: CASSLSLGGYEQFF; cdr3_nt: TGCGCCAGCAGCCTGTCGCTAGGCGGGTATGAGCAGTTCTTC; clone_size: .; v_call: TRBV5-1; d_call: .; j_call: TRBJ2-1
cdr3_aa: CASSPRGTSGTNTGELFF; cdr3_nt: TGTGCCAGCAGCCCCAGAGGGACTAGCGGGACGAACACCGGGGAGCTGTTTTTT; clone_size: .; v_call: TRBV9; d_call: TRBD2; j_call: TRBJ2-2
cdr3_aa: CASSPDAHNSPLHF; cdr3_nt: TGTGCCAGCTCACCGGACGCCCATAATTCACCCCTCCACTTT; clone_size: .; v_call: TRBV18; d_call: .; j_call: TRBJ1-6
cdr3_aa: CASSSPTGSGYTF; cdr3_nt: TGTGCCAGCAGCTCACCAACAGGGAGCGGCTACACCTTC; clone_size: few; v_call: TRBV7-2; d_call: .; j_call: TRBJ1-2
cdr3_aa: CASSDRDQGNEKLFF; cdr3_nt: TGTGCCAGCAGTGACCGGGACCAGGGAAATGAAAAACTGTTTTTT; clone_size: .; v_call: TRBV6-6; d_call: .; j_call: TRBJ1-4
cdr3_aa: CASSTDRVGPYEQYF; cdr3_nt: TGCGCCAGCAGCACCGACAGGGTTGGGCCCTACGAGCAGTACTTC; clone_size: .; v_call: TRBV5-1; d_call: TRBD1; j_call: TRBJ2-7
cdr3_aa: CASSHQGSNQPQHF; cdr3_nt: TGTGCCAGTAGTCACCAGGGTAGCAATCAGCCCCAGCATTTT; clone_size: .; v_call: TRBV19; d_call: .; j_call: TRBJ1-5
cdr3_aa: CASSLNQDSPLHF; cdr3_nt: TGCGCCAGCAGCTTGAATCAGGATTCACCCCTCCACTTT; clone_size: .; v_call: TRBV5-1; d_call: .; j_call: TRBJ1-6
cdr3_aa: CASSLTGTGYHGYTF; cdr3_nt: TGCGCCAGCAGCTTGACCGGGACAGGGTATCATGGCTACACCTTC; clone_size: .; v_call: TRBV5-1; d_call: TRBD1; j_call: TRBJ1-2
cdr3_aa: CASSLRGWNGGLAKNIQYF; cdr3_nt: TGTGCCAGCAGCTTAAGGGGCTGGAATGGGGGCCTGGCCAAAAACATTCAGTACTTC; clone_size: .; v_call: TRBV7-8; d_call: .; j_call: TRBJ2-4
cdr3_aa: CAWRGQGFVNTEAFF; cdr3_nt: TGTGCCTGGAGGGGACAGGGGTTCGTGAACACTGAAGCTTTCTTT; clone_size: .; v_call: TRBV30; d_call: TRBD1; j_call: TRBJ1-1
cdr3_aa: CASSGSRGTDTQYF; cdr3_nt: TGCGCCAGCAGCGGGTCAAGAGGCACAGATACGCAGTATTTT; clone_size: .; v_call: TRBV5-1; d_call: .; j_call: TRBJ2-3
cdr3_aa: CAWSTRTGFSYEQYF; cdr3_nt: TGTGCCTGGAGTACTAGGACAGGGTTCTCCTACGAGCAGTACTTC; clone_size: once; v_call: TRBV30; d_call: TRBD1; j_call: TRBJ2-7
cdr3_aa: CASSPGGAQGSSGNTIYF; cdr3_nt: TGCGCCAGCAGCCCTGGAGGGGCACAGGGAAGCTCTGGAAACACCATATATTTT; clone_size: .; v_call: TRBV5-1; d_call: .; j_call: TRBJ1-3
cdr3_aa: CSVDRGVALNEQFF; cdr3_nt: TGCAGCGTTGACCGGGGGGTAGCGTTGAATGAGCAGTTCTTC; clone_size: .; v_call: TRBV29-1; d_call: TRBD2; j_call: TRBJ2-1
cdr3_aa: CARLLNTEAFF; cdr3_nt: TGCGCCAGACTGTTGAACACTGAAGCTTTCTTT; clone_size: .; v_call: TRBV23-1; d_call: .; j_call: TRBJ1-1
cdr3_aa: CASSLGPAYLNYGYTF; cdr3_nt: TGCGCCAGCAGCTTGGGTCCAGCCTATCTTAACTATGGCTACACCTTC; clone_size: .; v_call: TRBV5-1; d_call: .; j_call: TRBJ1-2